The present T cell receptor beta chain was sequenced within a study of T cell responses to AZD1222 COVID-19 vaccine. Study in general: Second doses at about 4 or about 12 weeks were pooled. Findings and limits, study-wide: Variant regions that are unmutated are reportedly the target of nearly half of spike-specific TCRs. Across spike, vaccine-associated CD4 TCRs were found, dominant at 160-218 and 743-854. Most donors were white British and more were female, and clonal diversity was possibly underestimated.

The germline V gene has CDR1 SGHRS and CDR2 YFSETQ. The CDR3 length is 19 residues. With 3 bases removed from V and 0 bases from J, the gap between germline ends came to 25 bases. Sequenced by immunoSEQ multiplex PCR; TCRdb stores in-frame clones only, minus some. Among roughly 140,000 clones listed, roughly 89% were seen once. Details on this clone: Antigen: not known.

This specimen consisted of peripheral blood, obtained on day 0 of AZD1222 vaccination. The TCR sequence derives from an adult in good health. This chain connects TRBV5-1 to TRBJ2-7; a possible D gene is TRBD2 (6 bases). The CDR3 bases are TGCGCCAGCAGCTCGGGGCCCAGAGATCTAGCGCTCCCCTCCTACGAGCAGTACTTC. Its protein is CASSSGPRDLALPSYEQYF.